The clone carrying this T cell receptor beta chain has just one count. The sample originates from a study of blood T cell repertoires in COVID-19. Study as a whole: Some COVID-19 samples were acute and others convalescent; all came from the United States, Italy and Spain.

The V gene's germline CDR1 is MNHEY and CDR2 SVGEGT. V lost 6 bases, J lost 7 bases, and 12 bases lay in between. The CDR3 consists of 12 residues. Original data processing: Reference gene primer amplification gave nucleated cell count estimates. Some clones are missing from TCRdb's copy, which holds only in-frame ones; the method was immunoSEQ multiplex PCR. For V, J and clone size, that table is used; D and trimming come from the DNA. The table lists about 190,000 clones, around 87% of them singletons. The J gene is TRBJ2-5, the V gene TRBV6-2 or TRBV6-3, with a possible D match to TRBD1 (7 bases). The receptor comes from a woman under 30 who had recovered from COVID-19. Sequenced input: peripheral blood. DNA of the CDR3: TGTGCCAGCAGCCGACAGGGAGGGACCCAGTACTTC. This translates into CASSRQGGTQYF.